The next 30 T cell receptor beta chains were all read from a single sample in a study of siplizumab effects on memory and regulatory T cells. Sequencing was performed with immunoSEQ multiplex PCR; in TCRdb, only in-frame clones are kept and a portion is missing. The profile shows around 82,000 clones, 93% of them singletons. The sequenced material came from CD8+ T cells sorted from blood. The receptors were sampled from a human donor in good health.

Comments on this clone: A read error may produce the germline difference seen at one junction end. The chain combines TRBV7-2 with TRBJ2-1; D might be TRBD2 (6 bases). This CDR3 is 12 amino acids long. From germline, CDR1 is SGHTA and CDR2 FQGNSA. DNA of the CDR3: TGTGCCAGCAGCCCCCCCGGGAGTGAGGAGTTCTTC. Protein: CASSPPGSEEFF. The complete variable domain, with remaining parts taken from reference TRBV7-2 and TRBJ2-1, reads GAGVSQSPSNKVTEKGKDVELRCDPISGHTALYWYRQSLGQGLEFLIYFQGNSAPDKSGLPSDRFSAERTGGSVSTLTIQRTQQEDSAVYLCASSPPGSEEFFGPGTRLTVL.

The V gene is TRBV5-1, the J gene TRBJ2-1; TRBD2 aligns across 12 bases. Germline lookup yields CDR1 SGHRS and CDR2 YFSETQ. The V and J ends lost 4 bases and 0 bases, in that order; junction bases with no gene match: 5. The CDR3 spans 17 residues. CDR3 DNA sequence: TGCGCCAGCAGCGGACTAGCGGGGTCCAGCTCCTACAATGAGCAGTTCTTC. Encoded protein: CASSGLAGSSSYNEQFF.

The chain uses TRBV7-3 and TRBJ2-1, with 9 positions matching TRBD1. CDR3 length: 15 amino acids. The germline V gene has CDR1 SGHTA and CDR2 FQGTGA. Trimming removed 4 bases from V and 4 bases from J; junction bases left unmatched: 5. In DNA form, the CDR3 reads TGTGCCAGCAGCTACGGGACAGGGCTATACAATGAGCAGTTCTTC. Translated: CASSYGTGLYNEQFF.

The chain combines TRBV9 with TRBJ2-6; no reliable D call. The CDR3 has 14 amino acids. The V and J ends lost 4 bases and 0 bases respectively, with 5 bases between them. CDR1 is SGDLS and CDR2 is YYNGEE in the germline V gene. The CDR3 sequence is CASSLASGANVLTF. The CDR3, as DNA: TGTGCCAGCAGCCTGGCCTCTGGGGCCAACGTCCTGACTTTC. The variable domain in full, with the rest retrieved from reference TRBV9 and TRBJ2-6, is DSGVTQTPKHLITATGQRVTLRCSPRSGDLSVYWYQQSLDQGLQFLIQYYNGEERAKGNILERFSAQQFPDLHSELNLSSLELGDSALYFCASSLASGANVLTFGAGSRLTVL.

In its sample, this clone was seen a few times. The chain has TRBV6-1 and TRBJ1-5, with a tentative D call TRBD1 (5 bases). The V end was cut by 4 bases, the J end by 5 bases, with 18 bases between. Germline CDR1 reads MNHNS; CDR2 reads SASEGT. This CDR3 comprises 16 residues. This chain's CDR3 is CASSAYTGTGDQPQHF. The CDR3 DNA sequence: TGTGCCAGCAGTGCTTATACCGGGACGGGGGATCAGCCCCAGCATTTT.

The rearrangement links TRBV6-1 to TRBJ1-2; possibly TRBD1 for D (5 bases). Germline CDR1 MNHNS, CDR2 SASEGT. The V end lost 2 bases, the J end lost 2 bases, and 9 bases lay between the germline ends. This CDR3 is 14 amino acids long. The CDR3 protein is CASSESPGNYGYTF. In DNA, the CDR3 is TGTGCCAGCAGTGAATCTCCAGGGAACTATGGCTACACCTTC.

V gene TRBV9 combines with J gene TRBJ1-1; a weak D match, TRBD1 (5 bases). Germline values: CDR1 SGDLS, CDR2 YYNGEE. The CDR3 extends over 15 amino acids. V gave up 4 bases and J gave up 1 base, with 14 bases separating them. Here the CDR3 DNA reads TGTGCCAGCAGCCCCGAAGGGGTTTGGAACACTGAAGCTTTCTTT. Amino acids: CASSPEGVWNTEAFF.

The chain joins TRBV6-1 to TRBJ2-7, with D maybe TRBD2 (5 bases). Trimming cost V 4 bases and J 2 bases, with 18 bases left between them. The V gene's germline CDR1 is MNHNS and CDR2 SASEGT. The length of the CDR3 is 16 residues. CDR3 nucleotide sequence: TGTGCCAGCAGTGGGGTGGACTTCTCACGACCCTACGAGCAGTACTTC. The encoded protein is CASSGVDFSRPYEQYF.

The genes are TRBV14 and TRBJ2-2, with D uncertain. The germline CDR1 and CDR2 sequences are SGHDN and FVKESK. The CDR3 is made up of 13 amino acids. With 3 bases removed from V and 8 bases from J, the gap between germline ends came to 10 bases. Here the CDR3 reads CASSHEPSGELFF. The CDR3 bases are TGTGCCAGCAGCCACGAACCGTCTGGGGAGCTGTTTTTT.

This chain joins TRBV27 and TRBJ1-5; D is undetermined. Trimming left V 2 bases short and J 2 bases short, with 13 bases between. The CDR3 has 16 residues. CDR1 is MNHEY and CDR2 is SMNVEV in the germline V gene (reference sequence). This CDR3 reads CASSLNGFGGNQPQHF. As DNA, the CDR3 is TGTGCCAGCAGTTTAAATGGTTTTGGAGGCAATCAGCCCCAGCATTTT.

V gene TRBV5-5 combines with J gene TRBJ2-3; D might be TRBD1 (7 bases). With 0 bases removed from V and 2 bases from J, the gap between germline ends came to 10 bases. Germline lookup yields CDR1 SGHKS and CDR2 YYEKEE (reference sequence). The length of the CDR3 is 15 residues. The CDR3 is CASSLAGGTTDTQYF. As DNA, the CDR3 is TGTGCCAGCAGCTTGGCAGGGGGGACCACAGATACGCAGTATTTT.

The CDR3 sequence is CASSSLQGPLGEQYF. For the CDR3, the DNA is TGTGCCAGCAGTTCCCTACAGGGTCCCTTAGGGGAGCAGTACTTC. The rearrangement joins TRBV6-5 to TRBJ2-7; TRBD1 might be the D (6 bases). This CDR3 has 15 amino acids. The germline V gene has CDR1 MNHEY and CDR2 SVGAGI. Trimming took off 4 bases at V and 7 bases at J, with 20 bases between the two ends.

With regard to this clone: One end of the junction varies from germline; a read error may be responsible. The chain joins TRBV7-3 to TRBJ1-3; D unclear. The CDR3 is 16 amino acids. Germline V lookup: CDR1 SGHTA, CDR2 FQGTGA. The CDR3 nucleotides read TGCGCCAGCAGCCAAGACCCCGGAGACTCTGGAAACACCATATATTTT. It specifies CASSQDPGDSGNTIYF.

The chain employs TRBV6-1 and TRBJ1-4; D unclear. Germline V gives CDR1 MNHNS, CDR2 SASEGT. CDR3 length: 15 residues. The V and J ends lost 1 base and 7 bases respectively, with 13 bases between them. The CDR3 protein is CASSEGSIGIEKLFF. The CDR3 DNA is TGTGCCAGCAGTGAAGGGAGTATAGGTATTGAAAAACTGTTTTTT.

This clone was recorded once. V and J are TRBV2 and TRBJ2-7, with 8 bases fitting TRBD1. The V gene end was trimmed by 8 bases and the J gene end by 7 bases; junction bases not matched to a gene: 10. CDR3 size: 13 residues. From germline, CDR1 is SNHLY and CDR2 FYNNEI. This CDR3 is CASSQGAVGEQYF. In DNA form, the CDR3 reads TGTGCCAGCTCTCAGGGGGCCGTAGGTGAGCAGTACTTC.

The chain has TRBV27 and TRBJ2-3; 10 bases line up with TRBD2. Per germline, CDR1 MNHEY and CDR2 SMNVEV (reference sequence). This CDR3 is 14 amino acids long. J was trimmed by 5 bases and V by 5 bases; bases with no gene match: 4. CDR3 DNA sequence: TGTGCCAGCAGTCACCTAGCGGGGGAAGATACGCAGTATTTT. Protein: CASSHLAGEDTQYF.

The chain couples TRBV4-1 to TRBJ2-1; a weak D match, TRBD2 (5 bases). The CDR3 has 12 residues. The V end lost 0 bases, the J end lost 10 bases, and 7 bases lay between the germline ends. The germline V gene has CDR1 MGHRA and CDR2 YSYEKL. CDR3 sequence (DNA): TGCGCCAGCAGCCAAGACGGGAACGAGCAGTTCTTC. Protein product: CASSQDGNEQFF.

The V and J genes are TRBV21-1 and TRBJ2-7; the D call of TRBD2 is as the table states it, not checked on the DNA. TRBV21-1 represents a pseudogene. This CDR3 is 18 amino acids long. In nucleotides, the CDR3 is TGTGCCAGCAGTAGTAAGGCGCTAGCGGGGCTAAGCTCCTACGAGCAGTACTTC. It translates to CASSSKALAGLSSYEQYF.

The CDR3 here is CASSPSGQSYEQYF. CDR3 coding DNA: TGTGCCAGCAGTCCCTCAGGGCAGTCCTACGAGCAGTACTTC. V is TRBV9 and J is TRBJ2-7, with TRBD1 as a possible D gene (5 bases). The CDR3 extends over 14 amino acids. V was clipped by 5 bases and J by 1 base, with 13 bases between them. Germline assignment: CDR1 SGDLS and CDR2 YYNGEE.

CDR3 residues: CASSVIRDSPSYEQYF. CDR3 nucleotides: TGTGCCAGCAGCGTAATCCGGGACAGCCCTTCCTACGAGCAGTACTTC. The rearrangement joins TRBV9 to TRBJ2-7; 7 bases match TRBD1. CDR1 and CDR2 from the germline V gene are SGDLS and YYNGEE. V lost 1 base, J lost 1 base, and 8 bases stayed unmatched. The CDR3 consists of 16 residues.

A word on this clone: Other nucleotide sequences from this sample produce the same CDR3. The gene calls are TRBV6-5 and TRBJ2-5, with 8 bases fitting TRBD2. The V and J ends lost 0 bases and 3 bases, in that order; junction bases with no gene match: 0. The CDR3 consists of 14 residues. Germline CDR1 reads MNHEY; CDR2 reads SVGAGI. The CDR3 coding sequence is TGTGCCAGCAGTTACTCTAGCGGGGAAGAGACCCAGTACTTC. Translation: CASSYSSGEETQYF.

The V gene is TRBV5-4, the J gene TRBJ2-2, with D perhaps matching TRBD1 (5 bases). In germline, CDR1 is SGHNT, CDR2 YYREEE (reference sequence). Trimming removed 1 base from V and 6 bases from J, with 10 bases in between. The CDR3 has 14 amino acids. The CDR3 reads CASSLSGLAGELFF. CDR3 nucleotides: TGTGCCAGCAGCTTGTCAGGGTTGGCCGGGGAGCTGTTTTTT.

The chain combines TRBV7-9 with TRBJ1-2; 7 bases line up with TRBD1. The CDR3 totals 15 residues. Germline values: CDR1 SEHNR, CDR2 FQNEAQ (reference sequence). V lost 3 bases, J lost 6 bases, and 10 bases stayed unmatched. The DNA of the CDR3 is TGTGCCAGCAGCTTCCGGGACAGCCCCTATGATGGCTACACCTTC. Its protein product is CASSFRDSPYDGYTF. Full variable domain (rest looked up from reference TRBV7-9 and TRBJ1-2): DTGVSQNPRHKITKRGQNVTFRCDPISEHNRLYWYRQTLGQGPEFLTYFQNEAQLEKSRLLSDRFSAERPKGSFSTLEIQRTEQGDSAMYLCASSFRDSPYDGYTFGSGTRLTVV.

The chain is built from TRBV27 and TRBJ2-2; 7 bases agree with TRBD2. V lost 4 bases and J lost 5; bases outside the gene matches: 4. The CDR3 totals 14 residues. CDR1 is MNHEY, CDR2 SMNVEV, per germline (reference sequence). The CDR3 reads CASSWQGGTGELFF. The CDR3 DNA follows: TGTGCCAGCAGTTGGCAGGGAGGGACCGGGGAGCTGTTTTTT.

The rearrangement uses TRBV5-4 and TRBJ1-1; D might be TRBD1 (6 bases). V was trimmed by 3 bases and J by 3 bases, leaving 15 bases between them. This CDR3 has 15 residues. The germline CDR1 and CDR2 sequences are SGHNT and YYREEE (reference sequence). Written as DNA, the CDR3 is TGTGCCAGCAGCTGGACAGACGAACTTCACACTGAAGCTTTCTTT. Translating gives CASSWTDELHTEAFF.

V gene TRBV2 combines with J gene TRBJ1-3; no definite D call. Germline CDR1 is SNHLY and CDR2 is FYNNEI. Trimming shortened V by 2 bases and J by 2 bases, and 16 bases separated the two germline ends. The CDR3 length is 17 residues. CDR3 loop: CASSEPIDGEPGNTIYF. DNA for the CDR3: TGTGCCAGCAGTGAACCAATTGACGGAGAACCTGGAAACACCATATATTTT. Filled out from reference TRBV2 and TRBJ1-3, the complete variable domain reads EPEVTQTPSHQVTQMGQEVILRCVPISNHLYFYWYRQILGQKVEFLVSFYNNEISEKSEIFDDQFSVERPDGSNFTLKIRSTKLEDSAMYFCASSEPIDGEPGNTIYFGEGSWLTVV.

In nucleotides, the CDR3 is TGTGCCAGCAGGATAACTCAGGGGCCGGCCTACAATGAGCAGTTCTTC. It codes for CASRITQGPAYNEQFF. The chain links TRBV6-6 to TRBJ2-1; tentative D call: TRBD1 (6 bases). The CDR3 covers 16 residues. Germline-derived CDR1 and CDR2 are MNHNY and SVGAGI (reference sequence). Between the trimmed V and J ends, which lost 6 bases and 2 bases, there was a span of 17 bases.

The chain uses TRBV6-1 and TRBJ2-3; 8 bases line up with TRBD1. V was pared by 0 bases and J by 1 base, with 6 bases of the junction left unmatched. The CDR3 spans 17 residues. The germline V gene has CDR1 MNHNS and CDR2 SASEGT. The DNA for the CDR3 is TGTGCCAGCAGTGAAGCCTCCCCGGGACAGGGCACAGATACGCAGTATTTT. This translates into CASSEASPGQGTDTQYF.

The rearrangement uses TRBV30 and TRBJ1-2; 8 nucleotides align to TRBD1. Germline trimming cut 4 bases from V and 4 bases from J; bases unmatched to any gene: 8. The CDR3 totals 14 residues. The V gene's germline CDR1 is GTSNPN and CDR2 SVGIG (reference sequence). The CDR3 DNA reads as TGTGCCTGGATTGGACAGGGAGTGTCCTATGGCTACACCTTC. Protein: CAWIGQGVSYGYTF.

The J gene is TRBJ2-5, the V gene TRBV7-9; perhaps D is TRBD1 or TRBD2 (5 bases each). V lost 7 bases, J lost 5 bases, and 17 bases lay in between. There are 14 residues in the CDR3. Germline V gene lookup returns CDR1 SEHNR and CDR2 FQNEAQ (reference sequence). CDR3 in amino acids: CASTGLRGGETQYF. CDR3 bases: TGTGCCAGCACGGGCCTTCGGGGCGGGGAGACCCAGTACTTC.